This T cell receptor (beta chain) was sequenced in a study of immune evolution from preneoplasia to lung adenocarcinoma. Produced via immunoSEQ multiplex PCR; TCRdb's table is partial and in-frame only. The sample records about 3,400 clones, roughly 76% being singletons. CDR1 SGHNT and CDR2 YYREEE come from the germline V gene (reference sequence). Trimming at V came to 5 bases and at J to 5 bases, leaving 3 bases not matched to a gene. This CDR3 is 13 amino acids long. By share of the sample, this clone is medium-sized. This clonotype was sampled from a person aged 55-79 years with lung adenocarcinoma. The chain combines TRBV5-4 with TRBJ2-3; TRBD2 agrees at 9 bases. The sample was FFPE minimally invasive lung adenocarcinoma tissue. The CDR3 loop is CASSIAGEDTQYF. The CDR3 coding sequence is TGTGCCAGCAGTATAGCGGGAGAAGATACGCAGTATTTT. The entire variable domain, with the rest obtained from reference TRBV5-4 and TRBJ2-3, is as follows: ETGVTQSPTHLIKTRGQQVTLRCSSQSGHNTVSWYQQALGQGPQFIFQYYREEENGRGNFPPRFSGLQFPNYSSELNVNALELDDSALYLCASSIAGEDTQYFGPGTRLTVL.